Below, 20 T cell receptor beta chains from the same sample are listed, as sequenced in a study of response to subunit inactivated influenza vaccine. TCRdb ran MiXCR on the RT-PCR reads and lists one entry per CDR3 protein. The profile shows about 570,000 distinct CDR3 sequences, 12% of them singletons. The material was PBMCs from blood, obtained on the day of vaccination. These receptor sequences come from a man aged 45-65 years who received an inactivated influenza vaccine.

The CDR3 DNA is TGCGCCAGCAGCTTCCGGGCTGCAGCGGGAGAGACCCAGTACTTC. Protein sequence: CASSFRAAAGETQYF. The genes are TRBV5-1 and TRBJ2-5, with D perhaps matching TRBD2 (6 bases). Germline lookup yields CDR1 SGHRS and CDR2 YFSETQ. Trimming removed 2 bases from V and 4 bases from J, with 15 bases in between. This CDR3 comprises 15 residues.

This clonotype showed up just a few times. The J gene is TRBJ2-2, the V gene TRBV24-1; 7 bases agree with TRBD1. Germline V gene sequence: CDR1 KGHDR, CDR2 SFDVKD. V dropped 10 bases and J dropped 0; count of bases not matched to a gene: 4. The CDR3 length is 14 residues. The DNA for the CDR3 is TGTGCCACTGAGGGACAGACGAACACCGGGGAGCTGTTTTTT. It translates to CATEGQTNTGELFF.

In this sample, this clonotype turned up a few times. The chain joins TRBV5-1 to TRBJ2-1, with D possibly being TRBD2 (5 bases). The CDR3 sequence is 15 residues long. V was shortened by 6 bases and J by 4 bases, with 17 bases between the two germline ends. The germline gives CDR1 SGHRS, CDR2 YFSETQ. CDR3 coding DNA: TGCGCCAGCACCCAAGAACCAACTAGTTACAATGAGCAGTTCTTC. Its translation is CASTQEPTSYNEQFF.

This clonotype was counted ten times or more. The chain couples TRBV5-1 to TRBJ2-2; no reliable D call. Germline CDR1 and CDR2: SGHRS and YFSETQ. CDR3 length equals 12 residues. Trimming shortened V by 4 bases and J by 6 bases, and 7 bases separated the two germline ends. The CDR3 sequence is CASSPPPGELFF. The CDR3 DNA sequence: TGCGCCAGCAGCCCCCCCCCCGGGGAGCTGTTTTTT.

The V call is TRBV4-3, the J call TRBJ2-7, with 9 bases identical to TRBD1. The CDR3 runs to 15 residues. The germline V gene has CDR1 LGHNA and CDR2 YSLEER. V dropped 1 base and J dropped 2; count of bases not matched to a gene: 3. The CDR3 bases are TGCGCCAGCAGCCAAGTACAGGGGGCGGCCTACGAGCAGTACTTC. As protein: CASSQVQGAAYEQYF.

V and J are TRBV5-1 and TRBJ2-7; TRBD2 agrees at 11 bases. The junction had 11 bases not matched to a gene; V was cut back by 4 bases and J by 5 bases. The CDR3 is 16 amino acids. Germline V lookup: CDR1 SGHRS, CDR2 YFSETQ. The CDR3 protein is CASSRTLAGGSNEQYF. Here the CDR3 DNA reads TGCGCCAGCAGCCGTACCTTAGCGGGGGGGAGCAACGAGCAGTACTTC. The full variable domain, completed using reference TRBV5-1 and TRBJ2-7, is KAGVTQTPRYLIKTRGQQVTLSCSPISGHRSVSWYQQTPGQGLQFLFEYFSETQRNKGNFPGRFSGRQFSNSRSEMNVSTLELGDSALYLCASSRTLAGGSNEQYFGPGTRLTVT.

This clonotype came up a few times. The gene calls are TRBV29-1 and TRBJ2-5; 7 nucleotides line up with TRBD2. CDR3 length: 15 residues. Trimming cost V 3 bases and J 0 bases; bases outside gene matches: 7. The germline V gene encodes CDR1 SQVTM and CDR2 ANQGSEA. The CDR3 nucleotides are TGCAGCGTTGATGGGAGGGGCCGGTACCAAGAGACCCAGTACTTC. It translates to CSVDGRGRYQETQYF. Complete variable domain (other parts from reference TRBV29-1 and TRBJ2-5): SAVISQKPSRDICQRGTSLTIQCQVDSQVTMMFWYRQQPGQSLTLIATANQGSEATYESGFVIDKFPISRPNLTFSTLTVSNMSPEDSSIYLCSVDGRGRYQETQYFGPGTRLLVL.

This chain links TRBV5-1 with TRBJ2-1; 12 bases align to TRBD2. Germline values: CDR1 SGHRS, CDR2 YFSETQ. The CDR3 sequence is 18 residues long. Losses at the gene ends were 4 bases for V and 0 bases for J; bases not matched to a gene: 8. In DNA, the CDR3 is TGCGCCAGCAGCCCGCTAGCGGGAGGGCCGAGCTCCTACAATGAGCAGTTCTTC. Amino acids: CASSPLAGGPSSYNEQFF. The whole variable domain, filled in from reference TRBV5-1 and TRBJ2-1, reads KAGVTQTPRYLIKTRGQQVTLSCSPISGHRSVSWYQQTPGQGLQFLFEYFSETQRNKGNFPGRFSGRQFSNSRSEMNVSTLELGDSALYLCASSPLAGGPSSYNEQFFGPGTRLTVL.

The CDR3 region has the DNA TGTGCCAGCAGCCCGGGAGGGATAGGGGCAGGAAACATTCAGTACTTC. Translated: CASSPGGIGAGNIQYF. The gene calls are TRBV12-3 or TRBV12-4 and TRBJ2-4; 8 bases match TRBD2. J gave up 6 bases and V 6 bases, and 13 bases lay outside the gene matches. CDR3 length: 16 amino acids.

The V gene is TRBV5-1, the J gene TRBJ2-7; D not resolved. CDR1 and CDR2 (germline): SGHRS, YFSETQ. CDR3 size: 15 residues. The germline V and J ends were trimmed by 0 bases and 1 base, with 11 bases remaining between them. CDR3 in amino acids: CASSLDGSPSYEQYF. CDR3 DNA: TGCGCCAGCAGCTTGGATGGCAGCCCTTCCTACGAGCAGTACTTC.

In its sample, this clonotype was seen a few times. This sequence joins TRBV12-3 or TRBV12-4 and TRBJ1-5, with D possibly being TRBD1 (6 bases). The CDR3 spans 15 residues. V lost 5 bases and J 6 bases, leaving 17 bases between the germline ends. The CDR3 DNA sequence: TGTGCCAGCAGTCCCTCGATGGGGGGCCGTCAGCCCCAGCATTTT. It is translated as CASSPSMGGRQPQHF.

This clonotype showed up many times. The CDR3, as DNA: TGCGCCAGCAGCCGGACCATGGACGGTAATTCACCCCTCCACTTT. This translates into CASSRTMDGNSPLHF. The rearrangement links TRBV4-3 to TRBJ1-6; D remains unclear. Between the trimmed V and J ends, which lost 4 bases and 6 bases, there was a span of 13 bases. Germline loops: CDR1 LGHNA, CDR2 YSLEER. The CDR3 extends over 15 amino acids.

This clonotype has a count of ten or more. The chain uses TRBV29-1 and TRBJ2-5; weak D call: TRBD2 (6 bases). V lost 3 bases and J lost 4, with 9 bases in between. The germline V gene encodes CDR1 SQVTM and CDR2 ANQGSEA. The CDR3 is 12 residues long. The DNA of the CDR3 is TGCAGCGTTGAGGGTAGCGGAGAGACCCAGTACTTC. Its protein product is CSVEGSGETQYF.

This clonotype was counted only a few times. The chain recombines TRBV11-1 with TRBJ1-1; 10 bases align to TRBD1. The V and J ends lost 7 bases and 7 bases, in that order; junction bases with no gene match: 9. The CDR3 contains 14 residues. Per the germline V gene, CDR1 is SGHAT and CDR2 is FQDESV (reference sequence). The CDR3 region has the DNA TGTGCCAGCACCCGTGGACAGGGGGTGATTGAAGCTTTCTTT. This translates into CASTRGQGVIEAFF.

This clonotype was counted between two and nine times. The chain couples TRBV2 to TRBJ1-4; the D gene is possibly TRBD1 (5 bases). The CDR3 spans 13 residues. The germline CDR1 and CDR2 sequences are SNHLY and FYNNEI. V was cut by 10 bases and J by 5 bases, with 14 bases left in between. CDR3 nucleotide sequence: TGTGCCACCACAGGCCTGGGAAATGAAAAACTGTTTTTT. Amino acids: CATTGLGNEKLFF.

The chain links TRBV2 to TRBJ2-5; no definite D call. The CDR3 consists of 13 residues. Trimming took 4 bases from V and 4 from J, leaving 10 bases between them. Germline V gives CDR1 SNHLY, CDR2 FYNNEI. The CDR3 nucleotides are TGTGCCAGCAGTGGGTCAGGCGGAGAGACCCAGTACTTC. Translating gives CASSGSGGETQYF. The whole variable domain, remainder taken from reference TRBV2 and TRBJ2-5, is EPEVTQTPSHQVTQMGQEVILRCVPISNHLYFYWYRQILGQKVEFLVSFYNNEISEKSEIFDDQFSVERPDGSNFTLKIRSTKLEDSAMYFCASSGSGGETQYFGPGTRLLVL.

The chain joins TRBV6-2 or TRBV6-3 to TRBJ1-5, with 8 bases matching TRBD1. There are 15 residues in the CDR3. Germline V CDR1 and CDR2: MNHEY, SVGEGT. With V trimmed by 7 bases and J by 2 bases, 7 bases remained unmatched. CDR3 residues: CASKYSGQGNQPQHF. The CDR3 nucleotides read TGTGCCAGCAAGTACTCGGGACAGGGCAATCAGCCCCAGCATTTT.

The chain couples TRBV7-3 to TRBJ2-7; TRBD1 is a possible D gene (6 bases). Per germline, CDR1 SGHTA and CDR2 FQGTGA. V was clipped by 3 bases and J by 6 bases, with 15 bases between them. This CDR3 spans 14 amino acids. DNA for the CDR3: TGTGCCAGCAGCTTGAACGGACAGATTGGCGAGCAGTACTTC. As protein: CASSLNGQIGEQYF.

This clonotype was recorded at least ten times. The rearrangement links TRBV29-1 to TRBJ2-5, with D tentatively TRBD2 (6 bases). Germline V gene lookup returns CDR1 SQVTM and CDR2 ANQGSEA. The CDR3 runs 13 residues. Trimming took off 0 bases at V and 6 bases at J, with 11 bases between the two ends. For the CDR3, the DNA is TGCAGCGTTGAAGAGGAGGGATTGAAGACCCAGTACTTC. Its protein is CSVEEEGLKTQYF.

This chain links TRBV18 with TRBJ2-2, with D tentatively TRBD2 (5 bases). Looked up from germline, CDR1 is KGHSH and CDR2 is LQKENI. CDR3 length: 18 amino acids. The germline V and J ends were trimmed by 4 bases and 4 bases, with 22 bases remaining between them. For the CDR3, the DNA is TGTGCCAGCTCACATCCCTTGACTCCCTCAAGCGGCACCGGGGAGCTGTTTTTT. Its translation: CASSHPLTPSSGTGELFF.